The TCR beta chain described here comes from a study of T-cell reconstitution after alpha-beta-depleted transplantation in children. Unique molecular identifiers were used in preparing the TCRbeta library. TCRdb called the PCR reads again in MiXCR, with one record for every CDR3 protein. Among about 200,000 distinct CDR3 sequences, 7% to 9% were seen once, and the ten largest hold less than 40%. As to this clonotype: Antigen unknown.

CDR1 and CDR2 (germline): SNHLY, FYNNEI. The V gene lost 6 bases and the J gene lost 3 bases, with 12 bases spanning the gap. The CDR3 is made up of 13 amino acids. Study-wide findings and caveats: Most T-cell counts and diversity one year after the transplant came from T cells that were newly produced. In patients about two months after transplant, alpha-beta T cells reportedly arose from several hundred expanded graft clones.

Here the sequenced sample was PBMCs, mostly from graft donor cells, taken 360 days after TCRalphabeta/CD19-depleted stem cell transplant. The genes are TRBV2 and TRBJ2-7; D unresolved. The sequence was obtained from a male patient aged 2-10 years who had a stem cell transplant for acute myeloid leukemia, so the T cells may come from the graft donor. The CDR3 sequence: CASSWNSYYEQYF. CDR3 coding DNA: TGTGCCAGCAGCTGGAATTCCTACTACGAGCAGTACTTC.